The rows below give T cell receptor beta chains drawn from one sample of a study of T-cell reconstitution after alpha-beta-depleted transplantation in children. TCRdb reanalysed the PCR reads using MiXCR and keeps one entry per CDR3 protein. The data contain about 160,000 distinct CDR3 sequences, more than 9.5% of them singletons. The material was PBMCs, obtained before TCRalphabeta/CD19-depleted stem cell transplant. The receptors were sampled from a boy between 2 and 10 years old with acute myeloid leukemia, due to receive a stem cell transplant. Both conserved end residues are part of each CDR3. The order of the fields is J gene, V gene, clone size, CDR3 protein. Size is stated for part of the rows, as once, few or many counts, or as a class when the clone is expanded.

J gene: TRBJ1-1
V gene: TRBV28
clone size: many
CDR3 protein: CASSPGPYLNTEAFF

J gene: TRBJ1-2
V gene: TRBV7-2
clone size: many
CDR3 protein: CASSFLPGAVYGYTF

J gene: TRBJ2-3
V gene: TRBV20-1
clone size: many
CDR3 protein: CSASDGGSADTQYF

J gene: TRBJ1-2
V gene: TRBV3-1
clone size: many
CDR3 protein: CASSSATVRFYGYTF

J gene: TRBJ2-7
V gene: TRBV5-1
clone size: many
CDR3 protein: CASSLAGQVSYEQYF

J gene: TRBJ2-6
V gene: TRBV4-2
clone size: many
CDR3 protein: CASSQVAGQGLSGANVLTF

J gene: TRBJ2-2
V gene: TRBV27
clone size: few
CDR3 protein: CASSFGSPNTGELFF

J gene: TRBJ2-2
V gene: TRBV7-2
clone size: many
CDR3 protein: CASSLFRPGELFF

J gene: TRBJ2-7
V gene: TRBV6-5
clone size: few
CDR3 protein: CASSYSGRDGEQYF

J gene: TRBJ1-1
V gene: TRBV24-1
clone size: NA
CDR3 protein: CATSDLGLERQSNTEAFF

J gene: TRBJ2-1
V gene: TRBV5-1
clone size: many
CDR3 protein: CASSRPGVSRGNEQFF

J gene: TRBJ1-2
V gene: TRBV20-1
clone size: many
CDR3 protein: CSARGDSNYGYTF

J gene: TRBJ2-7
V gene: TRBV4-2
clone size: many
CDR3 protein: CASSQAELDYEQYF

J gene: TRBJ2-3
V gene: TRBV7-3
clone size: NA
CDR3 protein: CASSSWPGEGHGTQYF

J gene: TRBJ1-3
V gene: TRBV7-2
clone size: many
CDR3 protein: CASSLVAASSGNTIYF

J gene: TRBJ2-5
V gene: TRBV5-1
clone size: many
CDR3 protein: CASSLVTSGQETQYF

J gene: TRBJ2-3
V gene: TRBV11-2
clone size: many
CDR3 protein: CASSLDVGTDTQYF

J gene: TRBJ1-2
V gene: TRBV12-3/TRBV12-4
clone size: many
CDR3 protein: CASSPPGTGRRGYTF

J gene: TRBJ2-3
V gene: TRBV6-5
clone size: many
CDR3 protein: CASSYLRGTSEDTQYF

J gene: TRBJ2-7
V gene: TRBV15
clone size: many
CDR3 protein: CATSSFKGGPYEQYF

J gene: TRBJ2-7
V gene: TRBV12-3/TRBV12-4
clone size: many
CDR3 protein: CASSSRTTGYEQYF

J gene: TRBJ2-1
V gene: TRBV5-1
clone size: many
CDR3 protein: CASVAGGPYNEQFF

J gene: TRBJ2-2
V gene: TRBV10-1
clone size: many
CDR3 protein: CASSAAGGSGELFF

J gene: TRBJ2-3
V gene: TRBV7-2
clone size: many
CDR3 protein: CASSSRQGPDTQYF

J gene: TRBJ2-5
V gene: TRBV7-3
clone size: NA
CDR3 protein: CASSYLRDETQYF

J gene: TRBJ1-3
V gene: TRBV20-1
clone size: many
CDR3 protein: CSASETRDGNTIYF

J gene: TRBJ2-2
V gene: TRBV7-2
clone size: many
CDR3 protein: CASLDHFGEGGELFF